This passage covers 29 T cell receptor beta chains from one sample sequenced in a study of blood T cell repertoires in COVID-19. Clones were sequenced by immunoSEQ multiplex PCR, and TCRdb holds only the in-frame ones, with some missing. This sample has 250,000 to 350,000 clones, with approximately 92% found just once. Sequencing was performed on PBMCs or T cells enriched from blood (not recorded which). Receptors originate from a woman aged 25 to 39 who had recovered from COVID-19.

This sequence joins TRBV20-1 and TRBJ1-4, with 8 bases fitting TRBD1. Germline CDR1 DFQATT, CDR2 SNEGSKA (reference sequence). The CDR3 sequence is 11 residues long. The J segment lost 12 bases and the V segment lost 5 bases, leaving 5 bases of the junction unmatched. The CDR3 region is CSADTGGELFF. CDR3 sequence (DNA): TGCAGTGCTGATACAGGGGGAGAACTGTTTTTT.

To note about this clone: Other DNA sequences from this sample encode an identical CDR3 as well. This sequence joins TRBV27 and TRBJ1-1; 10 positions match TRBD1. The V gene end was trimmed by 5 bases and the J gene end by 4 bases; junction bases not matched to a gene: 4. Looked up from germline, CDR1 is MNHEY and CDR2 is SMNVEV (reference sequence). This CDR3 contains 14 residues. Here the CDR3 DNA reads TGTGCCAGCAGTCCGTGGACAGGGGGCACTGAAGCTTTCTTT. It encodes CASSPWTGGTEAFF.

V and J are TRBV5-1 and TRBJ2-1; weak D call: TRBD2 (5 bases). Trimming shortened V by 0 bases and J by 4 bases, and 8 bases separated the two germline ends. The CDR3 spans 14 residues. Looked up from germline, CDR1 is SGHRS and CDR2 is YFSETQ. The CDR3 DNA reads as TGCGCCAGCAGCTTGGGCGGGTCATACAATGAGCAGTTCTTC. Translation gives CASSLGGSYNEQFF.

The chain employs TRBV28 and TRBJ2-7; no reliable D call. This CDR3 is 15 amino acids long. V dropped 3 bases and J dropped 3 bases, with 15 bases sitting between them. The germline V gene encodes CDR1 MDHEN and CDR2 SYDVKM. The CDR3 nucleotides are TGTGCCAGCAGTTTTAGGAATAAGTGGAGCTACGAGCAGTACTTC. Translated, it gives CASSFRNKWSYEQYF.

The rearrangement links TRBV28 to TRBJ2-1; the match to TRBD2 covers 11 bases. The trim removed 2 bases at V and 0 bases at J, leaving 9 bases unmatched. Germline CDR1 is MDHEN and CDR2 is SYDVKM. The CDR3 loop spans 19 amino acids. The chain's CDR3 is CASSLISLAGGSSYNEQFF. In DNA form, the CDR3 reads TGTGCCAGCAGTTTAATTAGTCTAGCGGGGGGCAGCTCCTACAATGAGCAGTTCTTC. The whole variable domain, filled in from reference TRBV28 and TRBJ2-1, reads DVKVTQSSRYLVKRTGEKVFLECVQDMDHENMFWYRQDPGLGLRLIYFSYDVKMKEKGDIPEGYSVSREKKERFSLILESASTNQTSMYLCASSLISLAGGSSYNEQFFGPGTRLTVL.

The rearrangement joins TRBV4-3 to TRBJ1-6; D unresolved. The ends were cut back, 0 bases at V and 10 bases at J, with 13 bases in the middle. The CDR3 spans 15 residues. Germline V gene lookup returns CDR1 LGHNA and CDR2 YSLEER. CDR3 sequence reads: CASSQDLAMTSPLHF. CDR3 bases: TGCGCCAGCAGCCAAGACCTAGCTATGACCTCACCCCTCCACTTT.

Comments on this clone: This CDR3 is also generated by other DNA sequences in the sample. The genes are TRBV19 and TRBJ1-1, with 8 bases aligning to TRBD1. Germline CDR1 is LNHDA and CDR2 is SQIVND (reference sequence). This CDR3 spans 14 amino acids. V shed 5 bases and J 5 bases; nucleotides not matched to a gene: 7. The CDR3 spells CASSLQGAGTEAFF. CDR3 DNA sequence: TGTGCCAGTAGTCTCCAGGGGGCAGGGACTGAAGCTTTCTTT.

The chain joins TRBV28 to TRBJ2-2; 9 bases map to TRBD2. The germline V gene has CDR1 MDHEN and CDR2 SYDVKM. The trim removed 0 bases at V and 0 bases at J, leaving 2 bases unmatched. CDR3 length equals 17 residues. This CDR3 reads CASSLWASGTNTGELFF. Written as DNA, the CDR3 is TGTGCCAGCAGTTTATGGGCTAGCGGGACGAACACCGGGGAGCTGTTTTTT.

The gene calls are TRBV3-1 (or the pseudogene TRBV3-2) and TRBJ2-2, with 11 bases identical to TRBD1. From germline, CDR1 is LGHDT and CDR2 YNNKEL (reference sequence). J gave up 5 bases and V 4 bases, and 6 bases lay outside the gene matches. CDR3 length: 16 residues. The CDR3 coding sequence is TGTGCCAGCAGCCCGGGACAGGGGGGCTCAACCGGGGAGCTGTTTTTT. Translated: CASSPGQGGSTGELFF.

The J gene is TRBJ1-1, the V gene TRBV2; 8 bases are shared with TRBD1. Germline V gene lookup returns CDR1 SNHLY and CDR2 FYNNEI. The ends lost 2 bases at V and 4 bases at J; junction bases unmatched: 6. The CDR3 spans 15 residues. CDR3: CASSEQGAGITEAFF. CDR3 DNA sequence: TGTGCCAGCAGTGAACAGGGGGCAGGGATCACTGAAGCTTTCTTT.

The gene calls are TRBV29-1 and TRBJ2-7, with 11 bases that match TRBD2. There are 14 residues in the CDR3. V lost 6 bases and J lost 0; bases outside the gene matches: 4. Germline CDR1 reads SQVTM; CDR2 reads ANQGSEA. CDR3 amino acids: CSVTLAGGSYEQYF. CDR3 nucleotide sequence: TGCAGCGTCACCCTAGCGGGAGGCTCCTACGAGCAGTACTTC.

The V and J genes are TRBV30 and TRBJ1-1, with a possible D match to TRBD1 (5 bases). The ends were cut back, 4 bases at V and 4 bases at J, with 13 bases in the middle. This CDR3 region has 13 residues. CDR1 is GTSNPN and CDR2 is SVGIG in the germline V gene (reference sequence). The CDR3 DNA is TGTGCCTGGACCGGGGGTTACGGCACTGAAGCTTTCTTT. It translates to CAWTGGYGTEAFF.

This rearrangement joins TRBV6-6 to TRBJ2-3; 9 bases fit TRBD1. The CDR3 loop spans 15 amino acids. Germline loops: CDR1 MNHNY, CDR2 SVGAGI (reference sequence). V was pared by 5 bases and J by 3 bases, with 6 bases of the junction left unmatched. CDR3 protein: CASSNDRGMTDTQYF. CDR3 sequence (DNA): TGTGCCAGCAGTAACGACAGGGGGATGACAGATACGCAGTATTTT.

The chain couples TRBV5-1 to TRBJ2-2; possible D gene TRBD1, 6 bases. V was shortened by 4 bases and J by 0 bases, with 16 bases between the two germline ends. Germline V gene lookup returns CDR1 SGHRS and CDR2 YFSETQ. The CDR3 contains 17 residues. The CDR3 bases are TGCGCCAGCAGCAAAACAGGGTACGGATCGAACACCGGGGAGCTGTTTTTT. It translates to CASSKTGYGSNTGELFF.

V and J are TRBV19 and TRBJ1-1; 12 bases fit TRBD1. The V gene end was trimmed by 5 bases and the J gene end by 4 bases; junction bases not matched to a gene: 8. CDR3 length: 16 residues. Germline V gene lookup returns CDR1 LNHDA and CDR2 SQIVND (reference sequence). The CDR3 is CASSVRDRGRVTEAFF. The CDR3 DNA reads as TGTGCCAGTAGTGTCCGGGACAGGGGGCGAGTCACTGAAGCTTTCTTT.

The CDR3 bases are TGTGCCAGCTCACCTGGGACAGGGGCGTTCGAGCAGTACTTC. As protein: CASSPGTGAFEQYF. The rearrangement links TRBV18 to TRBJ2-7; 10 nucleotides align to TRBD1. J lost 6 bases, V lost 3 bases, and 5 bases had no gene match. The CDR3 runs to 14 residues. Germline loops: CDR1 KGHSH, CDR2 LQKENI.

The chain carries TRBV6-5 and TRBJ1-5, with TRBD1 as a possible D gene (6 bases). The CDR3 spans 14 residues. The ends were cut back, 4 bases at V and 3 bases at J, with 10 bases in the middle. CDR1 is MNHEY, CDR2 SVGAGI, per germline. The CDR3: CASSSDSFNQPQHF. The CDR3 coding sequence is TGTGCCAGCAGTTCGGACAGCTTCAATCAGCCCCAGCATTTT.

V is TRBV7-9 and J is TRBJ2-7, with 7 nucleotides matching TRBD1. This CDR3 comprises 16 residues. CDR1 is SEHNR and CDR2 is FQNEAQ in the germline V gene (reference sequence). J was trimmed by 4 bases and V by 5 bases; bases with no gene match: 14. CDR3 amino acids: CASSEPTGESIYEQYF. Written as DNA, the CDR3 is TGTGCCAGCAGCGAACCTACAGGGGAAAGCATATACGAGCAGTACTTC.

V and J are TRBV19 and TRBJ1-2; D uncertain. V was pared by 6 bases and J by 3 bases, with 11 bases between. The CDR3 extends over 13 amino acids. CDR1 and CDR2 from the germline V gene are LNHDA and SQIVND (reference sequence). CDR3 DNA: TGTGCCAGTAGCGTCGGAGGGTACTATGGCTACACCTTC. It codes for CASSVGGYYGYTF.

The CDR3: CASSQDPTGNTEAFF. The CDR3 DNA sequence: TGCGCCAGCAGCCAAGATCCGACAGGGAACACTGAAGCTTTCTTT. This chain uses TRBV4-1 with TRBJ1-1, with D possibly being TRBD1 (6 bases). CDR3 size: 15 residues. Germline V CDR1 and CDR2: MGHRA, YSYEKL. V was cut by 0 bases and J by 1 base, with 9 bases left in between.

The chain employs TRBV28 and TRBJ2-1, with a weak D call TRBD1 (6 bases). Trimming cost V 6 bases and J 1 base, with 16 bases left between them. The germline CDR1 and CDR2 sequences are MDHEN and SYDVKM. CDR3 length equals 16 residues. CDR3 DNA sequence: TGTGCCAGCAGAAACACAGGGATGGGGTCCTACAATGAGCAGTTCTTC. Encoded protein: CASRNTGMGSYNEQFF.

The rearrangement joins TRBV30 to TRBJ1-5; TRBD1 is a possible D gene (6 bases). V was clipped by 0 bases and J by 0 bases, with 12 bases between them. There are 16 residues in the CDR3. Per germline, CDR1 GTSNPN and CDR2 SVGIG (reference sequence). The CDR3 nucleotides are TGTGCCTGGAGTGTACCAGGGGACTATAGCAATCAGCCCCAGCATTTT. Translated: CAWSVPGDYSNQPQHF.

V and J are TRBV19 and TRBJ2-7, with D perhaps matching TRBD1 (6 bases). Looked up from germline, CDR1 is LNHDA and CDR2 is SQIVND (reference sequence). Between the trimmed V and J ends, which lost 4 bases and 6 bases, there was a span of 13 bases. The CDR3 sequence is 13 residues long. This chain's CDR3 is CASSSTTGTEQYF. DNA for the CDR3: TGTGCCAGTAGTAGTACAACAGGGACCGAGCAGTACTTC.

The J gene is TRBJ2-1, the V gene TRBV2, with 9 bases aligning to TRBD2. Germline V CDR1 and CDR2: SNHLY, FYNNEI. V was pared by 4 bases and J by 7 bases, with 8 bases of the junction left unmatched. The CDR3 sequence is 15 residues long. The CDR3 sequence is CASSVTSGRANEQFF. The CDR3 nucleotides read TGTGCCAGCAGTGTTACTAGCGGGCGGGCGAATGAGCAGTTCTTC.

This CDR3 is CASSQVVQGNQPQHF. In DNA, the CDR3 is TGCGCCAGCAGCCAAGTCGTCCAGGGAAATCAGCCCCAGCATTTT. The rearrangement links TRBV4-3 to TRBJ1-5, with D possibly matching TRBD1 (5 bases). The CDR3 sequence is 15 residues long. Trimming left V 1 base short and J 4 bases short, with 11 bases between. Germline values: CDR1 LGHNA, CDR2 YSLEER.

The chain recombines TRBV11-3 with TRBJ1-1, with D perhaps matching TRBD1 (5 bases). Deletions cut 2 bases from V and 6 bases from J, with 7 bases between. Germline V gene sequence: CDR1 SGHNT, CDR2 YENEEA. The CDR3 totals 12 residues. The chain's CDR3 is CASSLTGAEAFF. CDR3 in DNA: TGTGCCAGCAGCTTAACGGGGGCTGAAGCTTTCTTT. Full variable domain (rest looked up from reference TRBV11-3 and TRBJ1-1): EAGVVQSPRYKIIEKKQPVAFWCNPISGHNTLYWYLQNLGQGPELLIRYENEEAVDDSQLPKDRFSAERLKGVDSTLKIQPAELGDSAVYLCASSLTGAEAFFGQGTRLTVV.

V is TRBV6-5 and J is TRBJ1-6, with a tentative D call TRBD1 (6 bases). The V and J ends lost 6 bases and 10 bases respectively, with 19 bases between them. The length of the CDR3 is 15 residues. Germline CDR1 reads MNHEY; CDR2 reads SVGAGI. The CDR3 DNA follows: TGTGCCAGCAGCCCAGCGTCGCAGGGGAAATCACCCCTCCACTTT. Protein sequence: CASSPASQGKSPLHF.

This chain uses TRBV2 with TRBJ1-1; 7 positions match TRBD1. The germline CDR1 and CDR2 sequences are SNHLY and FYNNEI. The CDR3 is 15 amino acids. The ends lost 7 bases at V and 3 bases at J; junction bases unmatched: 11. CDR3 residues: CASIPEGARDTEAFF. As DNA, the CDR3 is TGTGCCAGCATCCCTGAGGGGGCCAGGGACACTGAAGCTTTCTTT.

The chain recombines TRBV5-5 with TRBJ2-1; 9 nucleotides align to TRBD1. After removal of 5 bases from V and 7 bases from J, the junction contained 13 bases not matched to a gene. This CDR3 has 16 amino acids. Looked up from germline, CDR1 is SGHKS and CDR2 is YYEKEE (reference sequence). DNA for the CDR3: TGTGCCAGCAGGCATTCCGGGACAGGGTTGGGGAATGAGCAGTTCTTC. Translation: CASRHSGTGLGNEQFF.